This entry is about one T cell receptor (beta chain). Its specificity is not known. Sequenced by immunoSEQ multiplex PCR; TCRdb stores in-frame clones only, minus some. The sample consists of over 50,000 clones, roughly 90% of them appearing once. Drawing of blood for sampling happened at baseline, at cycle 4 day 1, and at cycle 7 day 1. This sample stems from a study of OX40 agonist ivuxolimab in advanced cancers. Background on the study: Patients with hepatocellular carcinoma, melanoma, renal cell or head and neck cancer made up the dose-escalation patients. With a range of about 23 to 90, age averaged approximately 60 years, and around 80% were male. Overall study findings and caveats: At doses 0.1 to 3.0 mg/kg, CD4+ and CD8+ clones expanded.

V was clipped by 4 bases and J by 6 bases, with 2 bases between them. CDR3 length: 10 residues. From germline, CDR1 is SGHRS and CDR2 YFSETQ. The sequence was collected from an adult with an advanced solid tumor such as melanoma, head and neck, liver or kidney cancer. The material sequenced was CD4+ or CD8+ T cells sorted from blood, taken in a trial of the OX40 agonist ivuxolimab. V gene TRBV5-1 combines with J gene TRBJ2-1; D uncertain. CDR3 loop: CASSINEQFF. The CDR3 DNA sequence: TGCGCCAGCAGCATCAATGAGCAGTTCTTC. Filled out from reference TRBV5-1 and TRBJ2-1, the complete variable domain reads KAGVTQTPRYLIKTRGQQVTLSCSPISGHRSVSWYQQTPGQGLQFLFEYFSETQRNKGNFPGRFSGRQFSNSRSEMNVSTLELGDSALYLCASSINEQFFGPGTRLTVL.